This T cell receptor beta chain is drawn from a study of identical twins. The CDR3 extends over 19 amino acids. V lost 1 base, J lost 1 base, and 22 bases lay in between. The germline V gene encodes CDR1 LGHNA and CDR2 YNFKEQ. TCRdb fed the 5' RACE reads into MiXCR, producing one record per CDR3 protein. The data hold about 530,000 distinct CDR3 sequences, with 12% to 15% observed a single time. The sample was also linked to a second study, of yellow fever vaccine responses in identical twins.

The receptor was derived from a woman between 18 and 29 years old in good health. The specimen was CD4+ T cells sorted from blood. The gene calls are TRBV4-2 and TRBJ2-5; D might be TRBD2 (6 bases). DNA for the CDR3: TGTGCCAGCAGCCAAGCAGGGATGGTGGGCGGGGCGTCCCAAGAGACCCAGTACTTC. Protein sequence: CASSQAGMVGGASQETQYF.